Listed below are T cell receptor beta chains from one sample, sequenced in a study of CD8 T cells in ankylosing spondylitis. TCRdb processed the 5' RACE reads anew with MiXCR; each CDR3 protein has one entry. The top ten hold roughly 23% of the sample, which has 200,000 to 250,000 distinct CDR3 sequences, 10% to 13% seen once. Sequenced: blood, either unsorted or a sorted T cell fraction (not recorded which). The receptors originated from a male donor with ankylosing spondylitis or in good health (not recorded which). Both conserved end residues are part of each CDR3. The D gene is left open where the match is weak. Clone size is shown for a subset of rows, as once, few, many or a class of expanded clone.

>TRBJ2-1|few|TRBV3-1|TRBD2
CASSPRGGAVYNEQFF
TGTGCCAGCAGCCCCCGCGGGGGGGCTGTCTACAATGAGCAGTTCTTC
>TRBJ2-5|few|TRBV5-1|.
CASSWASGSQETQYF
TGCGCCAGCAGCTGGGCCAGCGGCTCTCAAGAGACCCAGTACTTC
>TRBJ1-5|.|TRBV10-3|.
CAISVTARDSNQPQHF
TGTGCCATCAGCGTCACAGCCCGGGACAGCAATCAGCCCCAGCATTTT
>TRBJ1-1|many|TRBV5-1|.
CASSGWANTEAFF
TGCGCCAGCAGCGGATGGGCGAACACTGAAGCTTTCTTT
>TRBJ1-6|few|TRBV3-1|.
CASSQTGSSYNSPLHF
TGTGCCAGCAGCCAAACAGGTAGCTCCTATAATTCACCCCTCCACTTT
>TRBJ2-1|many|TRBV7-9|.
CASSLASLTAGEQFF
TGTGCCAGCAGCTTAGCCAGCCTAACGGCGGGGGAGCAGTTCTTC
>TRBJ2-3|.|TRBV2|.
CASSDGEGIDTQYF
TGTGCCAGCAGTGACGGTGAGGGGATAGATACGCAGTATTTT
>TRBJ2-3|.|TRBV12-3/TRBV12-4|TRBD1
CASSSQGASTDTQYF
TGTGCCAGCAGTTCACAGGGGGCAAGCACAGATACGCAGTATTTT
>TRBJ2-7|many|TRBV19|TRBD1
CASAEEGQGLREQYF
TGTGCCAGTGCTGAAGAGGGACAGGGGTTGAGAGAGCAGTACTTC
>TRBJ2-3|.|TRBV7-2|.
CASSPGTRRTDTQYF
TGTGCCAGCAGCCCCGGGACAAGACGCACAGATACGCAGTATTTT
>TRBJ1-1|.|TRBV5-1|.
CASSLFGVLNTEAFF
TGCGCCAGCAGCTTGTTTGGGGTCCTGAACACTGAAGCTTTCTTT
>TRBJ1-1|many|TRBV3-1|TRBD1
CASSQDPRGDAFF
TGTGCCAGCAGCCAAGATCCCAGGGGGGATGCTTTCTTT
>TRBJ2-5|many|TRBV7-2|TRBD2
CASSFTSGGPPGETQYF
TGTGCCAGCAGCTTCACTAGCGGGGGCCCCCCGGGAGAGACCCAGTACTTC
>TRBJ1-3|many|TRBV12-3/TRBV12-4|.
CASSSYGAGGNTIYF
TGTGCCAGCAGTTCGTACGGGGCAGGGGGAAACACCATATATTTT
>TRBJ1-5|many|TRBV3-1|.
CASSPGGHQPQHF
TGTGCCAGCAGCCCGGGGGGGCATCAGCCCCAGCATTTT
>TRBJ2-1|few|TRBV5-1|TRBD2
CASSYLVSGGAGNEQFF
TGCGCCAGCAGCTACCTCGTCAGCGGGGGGGCGGGGAATGAGCAGTTCTTC
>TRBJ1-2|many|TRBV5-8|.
CASSLNRRGYTF
TGTGCCAGCAGCTTGAACAGAAGGGGCTACACCTTC
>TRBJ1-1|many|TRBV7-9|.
CASSPSWDMELNTEAFF
TGTGCCAGCAGCCCTAGTTGGGACATGGAGCTGAACACTGAAGCTTTCTTT
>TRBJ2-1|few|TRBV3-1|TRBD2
CASSQEESQRGARAYNEQFF
TGTGCCAGCAGCCAAGAAGAAAGCCAGCGGGGGGCCAGAGCTTACAATGAGCAGTTCTTC
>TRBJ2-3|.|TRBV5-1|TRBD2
CASSPTSGKDTQYF
TGCGCCAGCAGCCCAACTAGCGGCAAAGATACGCAGTATTTT
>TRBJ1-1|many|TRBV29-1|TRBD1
CSGQGSGGTEAFF
TGCAGCGGACAGGGGAGTGGGGGCACTGAAGCTTTCTTT
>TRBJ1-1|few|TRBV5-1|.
CASSHDPGIDTEAFF
TGCGCCAGCAGTCATGACCCAGGGATAGACACTGAAGCTTTCTTT
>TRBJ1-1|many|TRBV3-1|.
CASSQAGGGNTEAFF
TGTGCCAGCAGCCAAGCCGGGGGAGGGAACACTGAAGCTTTCTTT
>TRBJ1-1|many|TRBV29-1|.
CSGIPGQMNTEAFF
TGCAGCGGTATACCCGGACAGATGAACACTGAAGCTTTCTTT
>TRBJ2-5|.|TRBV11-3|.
CASSRTQGRGETQYF
TGTGCCAGCAGCCGGACGCAGGGGAGAGGGGAGACCCAGTACTTC
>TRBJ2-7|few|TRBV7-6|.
CASSFGGLTYEQYF
TGTGCCAGCAGCTTTGGGGGGCTGACCTACGAGCAGTACTTC
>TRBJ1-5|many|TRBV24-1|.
CATSDGDRSQPQHF
TGTGCCACCAGTGATGGAGACCGAAGTCAGCCCCAGCATTTT
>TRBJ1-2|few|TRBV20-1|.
CSARDFRSDYGYTF
TGCAGTGCTAGAGATTTCAGGTCTGACTATGGCTACACCTTC
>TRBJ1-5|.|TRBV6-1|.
CASSSSGEGQPQHF
TGTGCCAGCAGTAGCTCCGGGGAAGGCCAGCCCCAGCATTTT
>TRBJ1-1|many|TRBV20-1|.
CSADALGRFDTEAFF
TGCAGTGCCGACGCCTTGGGGCGGTTCGACACTGAAGCTTTCTTT
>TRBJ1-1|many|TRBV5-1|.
CASSPRLGDTEAFF
TGCGCCAGCAGCCCCCGTTTGGGGGACACTGAAGCTTTCTTT
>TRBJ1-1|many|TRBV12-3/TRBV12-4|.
CASKRVENTEAFF
TGTGCCAGCAAACGGGTGGAGAACACTGAAGCTTTCTTT
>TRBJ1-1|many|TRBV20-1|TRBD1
CSARQTGRRGEAFF
TGCAGTGCTAGGCAGACAGGGCGCAGGGGTGAAGCTTTCTTT
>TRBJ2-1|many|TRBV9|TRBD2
CASSLNPLAGGRLNEQFF
TGTGCCAGCAGCCTCAACCCCCTAGCGGGGGGGCGTCTCAATGAGCAGTTCTTC
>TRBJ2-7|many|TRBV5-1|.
CASSLSGQNYEQYF
TGCGCCAGCAGCTTGTCGGGCCAGAATTACGAGCAGTACTTC
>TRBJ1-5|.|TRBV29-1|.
CSVASGTDSNQPQHF
TGCAGCGTTGCTTCCGGGACGGATAGCAATCAGCCCCAGCATTTT
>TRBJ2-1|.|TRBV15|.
CATSREAGLGEQFF
TGTGCCACCAGCAGAGAGGCGGGCCTCGGTGAGCAGTTCTTC
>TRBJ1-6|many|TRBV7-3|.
CASSLTMGNNSPLHF
TGTGCCAGCAGCTTAACAATGGGGAATAATTCACCCCTCCACTTT
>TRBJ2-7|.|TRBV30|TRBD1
CAWSGQGDEQYF
TGTGCCTGGAGCGGACAGGGGGACGAGCAGTACTTC
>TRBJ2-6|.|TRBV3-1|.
CASSQDLVLQTGANVLTF
TGTGCCAGCAGCCAAGATCTAGTTCTCCAAACTGGGGCCAACGTCCTGACTTTC
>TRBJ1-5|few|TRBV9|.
CASSVNGNQPQHF
TGTGCCAGCAGCGTAAACGGCAATCAGCCCCAGCATTTT
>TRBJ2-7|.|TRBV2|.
CASRDAEPYEQYF
TGTGCCAGCCGGGACGCCGAACCCTACGAGCAGTACTTC
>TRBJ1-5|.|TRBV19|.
CASRSNGGQPQHF
TGTGCCAGTAGGTCGAACGGCGGACAGCCCCAGCATTTT
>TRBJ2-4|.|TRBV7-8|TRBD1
CASSPGGRGQKNIQYF
TGTGCCAGCAGCCCAGGGGGCAGGGGACAGAAAAACATTCAGTACTTC
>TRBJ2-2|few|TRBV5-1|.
CASSLSWLGSGELFF
TGCGCCAGCAGCTTGAGTTGGTTGGGGTCCGGGGAGCTGTTTTTT